The 24 T cell receptor beta chains below come from one sample, sequenced in a study of Ad26.COV2.S vaccination and SARS-CoV-2 variants. Sequencing used immunoSEQ multiplex PCR; TCRdb keeps in-frame clones, though not all of them. Of some 370,000 clones listed, 83% were seen once; the top ten hold about 7.4%. Indicated treatment: roughly 20 received Ad26.COV2.S at low or high dose, single or two shots; about 5 received placebo; per-sample allocation not given. Sampling was done on day 63 after the first vaccine or placebo injection. The sample was peripheral blood, taken in a trial of Ad26.COV2.S vaccine versus placebo. These TCRs come from a person aged 18-60 years who received the Ad26.COV2.S COVID-19 vaccine or a placebo.

The chain is built from TRBV7-2 and TRBJ1-1; perhaps TRBD1 as D (6 bases). CDR1 is SGHTA and CDR2 is FQGNSA in the germline V gene. There are 14 residues in the CDR3. V was trimmed by 4 bases and J by 7 bases, leaving 16 bases between them. CDR3 in amino acids: CASSSLTGLNEAFF. Written as DNA, the CDR3 is TGTGCCAGCAGCTCCTTGACAGGACTGAATGAAGCTTTCTTT.

The V call is TRBV19, the J call TRBJ1-3; 9 nucleotides line up with TRBD1. This CDR3 region has 16 residues. Germline V gives CDR1 LNHDA, CDR2 SQIVND (reference sequence). Trimming took 3 bases from V and 2 from J; bases not matched to a gene: 5. The CDR3 DNA is TGTGCCAGTAGTATTATAGGGACAGGGACTGGAAACACCATATATTTT. This gives the protein CASSIIGTGTGNTIYF. The full variable domain, in which reference TRBV19 and TRBJ1-3 provide the parts outside the CDR3, is DGGITQSPKYLFRKEGQNVTLSCEQNLNHDAMYWYRQDPGQGLRLIYYSQIVNDFQKGDIAEGYSVSREKKESFPLTVTSAQKNPTAFYLCASSIIGTGTGNTIYFGEGSWLTVV.

This clone has more than one count but fewer than ten. V is TRBV19 and J is TRBJ1-5; no clear D gene. The CDR3 runs 12 residues. The germline V and J ends were trimmed by 3 bases and 5 bases, with 5 bases remaining between them. CDR1 is LNHDA and CDR2 is SQIVND in the germline V gene (reference sequence). Written as DNA, the CDR3 is TGTGCCAGTAGTATGTTGGATCAGCCCCAGCATTTT. Protein: CASSMLDQPQHF.

This sequence joins TRBV7-2 and TRBJ1-1, with D tentatively TRBD1 (5 bases). Trimming left V 1 base short and J 9 bases short, with 12 bases between. This CDR3 contains 13 residues. Germline CDR1 is SGHTA and CDR2 is FQGNSA. Here the CDR3 reads CASSLVGRTKAFF. The CDR3 region has the DNA TGTGCCAGCAGCTTAGTGGGACGAACGAAAGCTTTCTTT.

The V gene is TRBV4-3, the J gene TRBJ2-2; TRBD2 is a possible D gene (6 bases). Germline CDR1 LGHNA, CDR2 YSLEER. V was trimmed by 8 bases and J by 7 bases, leaving 17 bases between them. The CDR3 runs to 14 residues. In nucleotides, the CDR3 is TGCGCCAGCTGCAGAAAACCGGGGGACGGGGAGCTGTTTTTT. Translated, it gives CASCRKPGDGELFF.

V and J are TRBV4-1 and TRBJ1-1, with D possibly TRBD1 on 6 matching bases. CDR3 length: 15 amino acids. V was clipped by 1 base and J by 5 bases, with 14 bases between them. Germline V gene sequence: CDR1 MGHRA, CDR2 YSYEKL. CDR3 nucleotides: TGCGCCAGCAGCCAAGGTCGGGGGGCATTAACTGAAGCTTTCTTT. Translation gives CASSQGRGALTEAFF.

The chain carries TRBV12-5 and TRBJ2-1; D possibly corresponds to TRBD2 (7 bases). Trimming took off 0 bases at V and 5 bases at J, with 14 bases between the two ends. Germline V gene lookup returns CDR1 LGHNT and CDR2 FRNRAP. The CDR3 is 16 amino acids. Here the CDR3 reads CASGLVAEGGDNEQFF. For the CDR3, the DNA is TGTGCTAGTGGTTTGGTCGCCGAGGGGGGGGACAATGAGCAGTTCTTC.

The chain combines TRBV5-5 with TRBJ1-2; the D is unclear. The CDR3 consists of 15 residues. Trimming stripped 2 bases from V and 3 bases from J, with 14 bases between. Germline lookup yields CDR1 SGHKS and CDR2 YYEKEE (reference sequence). The CDR3 region is CASSLSGRLYYGYTF. CDR3 in DNA: TGTGCCAGCAGCTTAAGTGGCCGACTTTACTATGGCTACACCTTC.

The chain joins TRBV20-1 to TRBJ1-1; D ambiguous. V shed 3 bases and J shed 5 bases, with 13 bases lying between them. Per germline, CDR1 DFQATT and CDR2 SNEGSKA (reference sequence). The CDR3 is 13 residues long. For the CDR3, the DNA is TGCAGTGCTAGTCCCCATCCAAGAACTGAAGCTTTCTTT. It is translated as CSASPHPRTEAFF.

The chain carries TRBV7-9 and TRBJ2-1; 7 bases match TRBD2. The CDR3 sequence is 16 residues long. Germline V gene sequence: CDR1 SEHNR, CDR2 FQNEAQ (reference sequence). J was trimmed by 4 bases and V by 1 base; bases with no gene match: 7. Here the CDR3 reads CASSLESSGLYNEQFF. CDR3 sequence (DNA): TGTGCCAGCAGCTTAGAAAGTAGCGGGCTTTACAATGAGCAGTTCTTC.

This clone was recorded a few times. V and J are TRBV5-1 and TRBJ2-3, with no clear D. Germline V gene lookup returns CDR1 SGHRS and CDR2 YFSETQ. Trimming left V 0 bases short and J 4 bases short, with 3 bases between. This CDR3 contains 12 residues. In DNA, the CDR3 is TGCGCCAGCAGCTTGGTCCCAGATACGCAGTATTTT. This sequence encodes CASSLVPDTQYF.

The chain carries TRBV18 and TRBJ1-1, with D tentatively TRBD1 (6 bases). With 4 bases removed from V and 8 bases from J, the gap between germline ends came to 17 bases. Germline assignment: CDR1 KGHSH and CDR2 LQKENI. The CDR3 loop spans 14 amino acids. CDR3 DNA sequence: TGTGCCAGCTCACTCCTAGGGGGGCTTCGGGAAGCTTTCTTT. Its translation: CASSLLGGLREAFF.

On this clone: One end of the junction is discordant with germline, which a read error may explain. The rearrangement uses TRBV7-3 and TRBJ2-3; TRBD2 agrees at 8 bases. The CDR3 has 14 amino acids. Germline V gene sequence: CDR1 SGHTA, CDR2 FQGTGA. CDR3 sequence (DNA): TGCCCCTACGCTCGGCGGGGGGATGGAGATACGCAGTATTTT. Its translation: CPYARRGDGDTQYF. The entire variable domain, with the rest obtained from reference TRBV7-3 and TRBJ2-3, is as follows: GAGVSQTPSNKVTEKGKYVELRCDPISGHTALYWYRQSLGQGPEFLIYFQGTGAADDSGLPNDRFFAVRPEGSVSTLKIQRTERGDSAVYLCPYARRGDGDTQYFGPGTRLTVL.

This sequence joins TRBV30 and TRBJ2-7; D may correspond to TRBD1 or TRBD2 (5 bases each). This CDR3 region has 12 residues. V was pared by 2 bases and J by 3 bases, with 8 bases between. Germline V gene data show CDR1 as GTSNPN and CDR2 as SVGIG (reference sequence). CDR3 residues: CAWSPRGYEQYF. The CDR3 coding sequence is TGTGCCTGGAGTCCGAGGGGCTACGAGCAGTACTTC.

The J gene is TRBJ2-7, the V gene TRBV9, with D possibly matching TRBD2 (6 bases). Germline V gene lookup returns CDR1 SGDLS and CDR2 YYNGEE. V was pared by 0 bases and J by 5 bases, with 12 bases between. This CDR3 comprises 14 residues. The CDR3: CASSVDGSSHEQYF. As DNA, the CDR3 is TGTGCCAGCAGCGTAGACGGGAGTTCCCACGAGCAGTACTTC.

The chain carries TRBV5-6 and TRBJ2-7; the match to TRBD1 covers 8 bases. This CDR3 contains 15 residues. With V trimmed by 6 bases and J by 0 bases, 8 bases remained unmatched. Germline CDR1 reads SGHDT; CDR2 reads YYEEEE. The CDR3 sequence: CASTPGQVLSYEQYF. CDR3 coding DNA: TGTGCCAGCACCCCGGGACAGGTCCTCTCCTACGAGCAGTACTTC.

The genes are TRBV7-9 and TRBJ2-1; possibly TRBD2 for D (6 bases). The CDR3 is 18 residues long. CDR1 is SEHNR and CDR2 is FQNEAQ in the germline V gene (reference sequence). V lost 5 bases to trimming and J lost 4 bases, with 24 bases between them. This CDR3 reads CASSQRGVRAGGYNEQFF. Written as DNA, the CDR3 is TGTGCCAGCAGCCAGAGAGGGGTACGGGCCGGGGGTTACAATGAGCAGTTCTTC. Full variable domain (missing parts from reference TRBV7-9 and TRBJ2-1): DTGVSQNPRHKITKRGQNVTFRCDPISEHNRLYWYRQTLGQGPEFLTYFQNEAQLEKSRLLSDRFSAERPKGSFSTLEIQRTEQGDSAMYLCASSQRGVRAGGYNEQFFGPGTRLTVL.

The table lists this clone with a few counts. J is TRBJ1-2 and V is TRBV9, with D possibly TRBD1 on 6 matching bases. This CDR3 spans 16 amino acids. Trimming pared 3 bases from V and 2 bases from J, leaving 17 bases between. CDR1 SGDLS and CDR2 YYNGEE come from the germline V gene. CDR3 in amino acids: CASSAWGATANYGYTF. CDR3 coding DNA: TGTGCCAGCAGCGCTTGGGGGGCCACCGCCAACTATGGCTACACCTTC. Combining the CDR3 with reference TRBV9 and TRBJ1-2 gives the whole variable domain DSGVTQTPKHLITATGQRVTLRCSPRSGDLSVYWYQQSLDQGLQFLIQYYNGEERAKGNILERFSAQQFPDLHSELNLSSLELGDSALYFCASSAWGATANYGYTFGSGTRLTVV.

The CDR3 loop reads CASSYSQSGRKIQYF. The CDR3 coding sequence is TGTGCCAGCAGTTACTCACAGTCAGGGCGAAAGATTCAGTACTTC. The chain joins TRBV6-5 to TRBJ2-4, with D tentatively TRBD1 (5 bases). This CDR3 spans 15 amino acids. V lost 0 bases and J 10 bases, leaving 16 bases between the germline ends. Germline-derived CDR1 and CDR2 are MNHEY and SVGAGI.

J is TRBJ2-7 and V is TRBV3-1 (or the pseudogene TRBV3-2); 9 bases agree with TRBD1. The germline V gene encodes CDR1 LGHDT and CDR2 YNNKEL (reference sequence). The CDR3 consists of 14 residues. Trimming cost V 4 bases and J 4 bases; bases outside gene matches: 5. CDR3 DNA: TGTGCCAGCAGCCGGGGGACAGGGTTTTACGAGCAGTACTTC. Its protein is CASSRGTGFYEQYF.

This clone was recorded once. The rearrangement joins TRBV19 to TRBJ2-5, with TRBD2 identical over 11 bases. Trimming at V came to 4 bases and at J to 6 bases, leaving 4 bases not matched to a gene. Per germline, CDR1 LNHDA and CDR2 SQIVND (reference sequence). The CDR3 consists of 14 residues. The CDR3 DNA sequence: TGTGCCAGTAGTACTACTAGCGGGGGAAAGACCCAGTACTTC. It encodes CASSTTSGGKTQYF.

This chain links TRBV9 with TRBJ2-1; 12 bases align to TRBD2. Trimming took 0 bases from V and 5 from J; bases not matched to a gene: 6. The CDR3 is 17 amino acids. Germline assignment: CDR1 SGDLS and CDR2 YYNGEE. DNA for the CDR3: TGTGCCAGCAGCGTAGGTACTAGCGGGGGGCAAGACAATGAGCAGTTCTTC. It specifies CASSVGTSGGQDNEQFF.

Worth noting for this clone: Other DNA sequences in this specimen translate into the identical CDR3. This rearrangement joins TRBV19 to TRBJ1-5, with unresolved D. Trimming cost V 6 bases and J 4 bases, with 7 bases left between them. The CDR3 runs to 12 residues. Germline V gene data show CDR1 as LNHDA and CDR2 as SQIVND (reference sequence). The CDR3 here is CASRLDNQPQHF. CDR3 coding DNA: TGTGCCAGTAGGCTGGATAATCAGCCCCAGCATTTT.

The chain recombines TRBV3-1 (or the pseudogene TRBV3-2) with TRBJ1-2, with 9 positions matching TRBD1. CDR1 is LGHDT and CDR2 is YNNKEL in the germline V gene (reference sequence). V shed 0 bases and J 6 bases; nucleotides not matched to a gene: 5. The CDR3 sequence is 15 residues long. For the CDR3, the DNA is TGTGCCAGCAGCCAAGATTGGGACAGGGTACATGGCTACACCTTC. Translating gives CASSQDWDRVHGYTF.